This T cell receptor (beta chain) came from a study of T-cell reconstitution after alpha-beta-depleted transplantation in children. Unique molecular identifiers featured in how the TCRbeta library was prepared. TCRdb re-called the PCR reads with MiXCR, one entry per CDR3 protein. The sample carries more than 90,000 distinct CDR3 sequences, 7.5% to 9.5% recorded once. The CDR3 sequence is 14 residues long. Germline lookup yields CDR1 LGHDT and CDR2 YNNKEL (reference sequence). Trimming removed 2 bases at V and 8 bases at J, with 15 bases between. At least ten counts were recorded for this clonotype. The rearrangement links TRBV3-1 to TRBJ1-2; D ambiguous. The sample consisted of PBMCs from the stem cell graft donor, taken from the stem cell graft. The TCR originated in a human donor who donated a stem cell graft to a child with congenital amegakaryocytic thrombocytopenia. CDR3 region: CASSQSLGTGGYTF. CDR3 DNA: TGTGCCAGCAGCCAAAGTCTGGGAACGGGGGGCTACACCTTC. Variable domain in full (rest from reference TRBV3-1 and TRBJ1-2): DTAVSQTPKYLVTQMGNDKSIKCEQNLGHDTMYWYKQDSKKFLKIMFSYNNKELIINETVPNRFSPKSPDKAHLNLHINSLELGDSAVYFCASSQSLGTGGYTFGSGTRLTVV.